The 2 T cell receptor beta chains given below trace back to one sample, sequenced in a study of blood T cells in healthy people across ages. A sample-barcoded 5' primer and a J-beta primer mix were used in a second PCR of about 7 to 11 cycles. TCRdb re-derived calls from the 5' RACE reads in MiXCR, one entry per CDR3 protein. The data show hundreds of thousands of distinct CDR3 sequences, with roughly 50% seen just once and 20% to 30% held by the top ten. Sequenced material: blood. The source is a man aged 35-49 years in good health.

The chain employs TRBV6-4 and TRBJ1-2; no clear D. The V gene's germline CDR1 is MRHNA and CDR2 SNTAGT. This CDR3 has 15 amino acids. V was cut by 4 bases and J by 7 bases, with 19 bases left in between. The CDR3 DNA is TGTGCCAGCAGTGCCGCCGAAGGAGGAGGGTCTGGCTACACCTTC. Protein: CASSAAEGGGSGYTF.

This clonotype was detected only a few times. The rearrangement links TRBV2 to TRBJ2-1; D is undetermined. CDR3 length equals 13 residues. Germline CDR1 SNHLY, CDR2 FYNNEI. Trimming removed 1 base at V and 7 bases at J, with 8 bases between. This CDR3 reads CASSEGPGNEQFF. The CDR3 region has the DNA TGTGCCAGCAGTGAAGGTCCCGGGAATGAGCAGTTCTTC.